What follows are 16 T cell receptor beta chains derived from one specimen sequenced in a study of early T cells in non-severe SARS-CoV-2 infection. TCRdb redid the calling of the 5' RACE reads with MiXCR, one entry per CDR3 protein. Of 98,000 or so distinct CDR3 sequences listed, roughly 12% are singletons. Sample: whole blood, taken at baseline. The receptors here all came from an adult who was a healthcare worker with PCR-confirmed SARS-CoV-2 infection or an uninfected control (not recorded which).

This clonotype showed up just a few times. The V gene is TRBV7-6, the J gene TRBJ1-6, with D unresolved. Germline V CDR1 and CDR2: SGHVS, FNYEAQ. The CDR3 length is 17 residues. Trimming removed 2 bases at V and 3 bases at J, with 14 bases between. The CDR3 DNA reads as TGTGCCAGCAGCTTACGTTTAGGTGATAACTATAATTCACCCCTCCACTTT. Its translation: CASSLRLGDNYNSPLHF.

J is TRBJ1-6 and V is TRBV20-1; the D gene is possibly TRBD1 (5 bases). V was cut by 6 bases and J by 0 bases, with 18 bases left in between. This CDR3 is 17 amino acids long. The germline V gene encodes CDR1 DFQATT and CDR2 SNEGSKA (reference sequence). The CDR3 loop reads CSAHRDASSSYNSPLHF. DNA of the CDR3: TGCAGTGCACACCGGGACGCAAGCAGCTCCTATAATTCACCCCTCCACTTT.

This clonotype was seen repeatedly, ten times or more. This rearrangement joins TRBV28 to TRBJ2-7, with TRBD2 as a possible D gene (5 bases). Germline V lookup: CDR1 MDHEN, CDR2 SYDVKM. The CDR3 extends over 13 amino acids. V lost 7 bases and J 2 bases, leaving 12 bases between the germline ends. The CDR3 nucleotides read TGTGCCAGCATCCTCAGCGGTACCTACGAGCAGTACTTC. It codes for CASILSGTYEQYF.

Many counts were recorded for this clonotype. V and J are TRBV20-1 and TRBJ2-5; 9 positions match TRBD2. CDR3 size: 14 residues. V trimming: 5 bases; J trimming: 2 bases; junction bases outside the gene matches: 6. CDR1 DFQATT and CDR2 SNEGSKA come from the germline V gene (reference sequence). CDR3 nucleotide sequence: TGCAGTGCTGTCTGGCGGGAGGGGCAAGAGACCCAGTACTTC. Translation: CSAVWREGQETQYF.

J is TRBJ2-7 and V is TRBV12-3 or TRBV12-4; 7 bases align to TRBD1. Trimming cost V 4 bases and J 3 bases; bases outside gene matches: 6. This CDR3 spans 14 amino acids. The CDR3 coding sequence is TGTGCCAGCAGTTGGACAGGCTTAGGCTACGAGCAGTACTTC. As protein: CASSWTGLGYEQYF.

This clonotype was detected a few times. The rearrangement links TRBV4-1 to TRBJ1-3; no clear D gene. V lost 1 base and J 0 bases, leaving 10 bases between the germline ends. The CDR3 spans 16 residues. Germline CDR1 reads MGHRA; CDR2 reads YSYEKL. CDR3 nucleotides: TGCGCCAGCAGCCAAGCCGGGGTGAGCTCTGGAAACACCATATATTTT. It is translated as CASSQAGVSSGNTIYF.

In its sample, this clonotype was seen many times. This rearrangement joins TRBV18 to TRBJ2-4; possible D gene TRBD2, 5 bases. V was pared by 2 bases and J by 6 bases, with 8 bases between. The germline CDR1 and CDR2 sequences are KGHSH and LQKENI. This CDR3 spans 13 amino acids. The CDR3 DNA sequence: TGTGCCAGCTCACCAAATGAGGGAAACATTCAGTACTTC. This codes for CASSPNEGNIQYF.

There are a few counts of this clonotype. The chain's CDR3 is CASSIAVSYEQYF. The DNA for the CDR3 is TGTGCCAGCAGCATAGCGGTTTCCTACGAGCAGTACTTC. This chain uses TRBV11-3 with TRBJ2-7, with a weak D call TRBD2 (6 bases). Germline lookup yields CDR1 SGHNT and CDR2 YENEEA. Trimming removed 5 bases at V and 1 base at J, with 9 bases between. This CDR3 has 13 residues.

This clonotype was recorded at least ten times. The chain is built from TRBV20-1 and TRBJ2-7, with 10 bases aligning to TRBD2. The germline V gene encodes CDR1 DFQATT and CDR2 SNEGSKA (reference sequence). Trimming removed 6 bases from V and 2 bases from J; junction bases left unmatched: 7. CDR3 size: 14 residues. Written as DNA, the CDR3 is TGCAGTGCCACCACTAGCGGGGAGCCCTACGAGCAGTACTTC. This codes for CSATTSGEPYEQYF.

This clonotype was observed a few times. The V and J genes are TRBV7-9 and TRBJ2-7; TRBD1 or TRBD2 may be the D gene (6 bases each). Per germline, CDR1 SEHNR and CDR2 FQNEAQ (reference sequence). CDR3 length equals 16 residues. The germline V and J ends were trimmed by 5 bases and 0 bases, with 17 bases remaining between them. DNA of the CDR3: TGTGCCAGCAGCCATCGGGAGAGGGGGGCCTCCTACGAGCAGTACTTC. It specifies CASSHRERGASYEQYF.

Many counts were recorded for this clonotype. This sequence joins TRBV29-1 and TRBJ1-3; no reliable D call. This CDR3 region has 14 residues. V gave up 6 bases and J gave up 4 bases, with 16 bases separating them. Germline V gene lookup returns CDR1 SQVTM and CDR2 ANQGSEA. CDR3 nucleotide sequence: TGCAGCGTGACCTTTCCTGCAAGCGGAAACACCATATATTTT. Residues: CSVTFPASGNTIYF.

This chain connects TRBV7-8 to TRBJ2-1; 7 bases match TRBD2. This CDR3 region has 18 residues. The ends lost 1 base at V and 0 bases at J; junction bases unmatched: 9. Germline V gene data show CDR1 as SGHVS and CDR2 as FQNEAQ. Here the CDR3 reads CASSLDGLAEYSYNEQFF. The CDR3 DNA reads as TGTGCCAGCAGCTTAGATGGGCTAGCGGAGTACTCCTACAATGAGCAGTTCTTC.

The rearrangement uses TRBV19 and TRBJ2-3; 9 bases fit TRBD1. This CDR3 is built from 14 residues. In germline, CDR1 is LNHDA, CDR2 SQIVND (reference sequence). Germline trimming cut 7 bases from V and 4 bases from J; bases unmatched to any gene: 6. The CDR3 spells CASMGQGIADTQYF. As DNA, the CDR3 is TGTGCCAGTATGGGACAGGGAATTGCAGATACGCAGTATTTT.

The V and J genes are TRBV29-1 and TRBJ2-6; D possibly corresponds to TRBD1 (7 bases). CDR1 and CDR2 (germline): SQVTM, ANQGSEA. The V and J ends lost 7 bases and 7 bases respectively, with 14 bases between them. The CDR3 sequence is 13 residues long. CDR3 sequence: CSARQGGANVLTF. The CDR3 region has the DNA TGCAGCGCGAGACAGGGAGGTGCCAACGTCCTGACTTTC.

At least ten counts were recorded for this clonotype. V usage is TRBV11-2 and J usage is TRBJ2-7; D gene ambiguous. Germline V gene data show CDR1 as SGHAT and CDR2 as FQNNGV. CDR3 length: 11 amino acids. V was cut by 5 bases and J by 3 bases, with 5 bases left in between. The CDR3 loop is CASSRSYEQYF. CDR3 sequence (DNA): TGTGCCAGCAGCCGCAGCTACGAGCAGTACTTC.

The chain links TRBV19 to TRBJ1-2; D might be TRBD1 (5 bases). The CDR3 covers 15 residues. From germline, CDR1 is LNHDA and CDR2 SQIVND (reference sequence). Deletions cut 3 bases from V and 2 bases from J, with 13 bases between. The CDR3 sequence: CASSIDWDSNYGYTF. In DNA, the CDR3 is TGTGCCAGTAGTATCGACTGGGACTCCAACTATGGCTACACCTTC. The full variable domain, its missing parts supplied by reference TRBV19 and TRBJ1-2, is DGGITQSPKYLFRKEGQNVTLSCEQNLNHDAMYWYRQDPGQGLRLIYYSQIVNDFQKGDIAEGYSVSREKKESFPLTVTSAQKNPTAFYLCASSIDWDSNYGYTFGSGTRLTVV.